The 12 T cell receptor beta chains listed next were all sequenced from one sample in a study of cytomegalovirus exposure and HLA in healthy donors. The PCR contained 60 Vbeta and 13 Jbeta primers. Produced via immunoSEQ multiplex PCR; TCRdb's table is partial and in-frame only. The sample lists about 190,000 clones, around four fifths occurring once. The sample taken for sequencing was PBMCs. These receptors all come from a woman aged 40 to 49 in good health and CMV-seronegative.

A few counts support this clone. V and J are TRBV6-6 and TRBJ1-3; no firm D call. Deletions cut 5 bases from V and 2 bases from J, with 7 bases between. The germline CDR1 and CDR2 sequences are MNHNY and SVGAGI (reference sequence). This CDR3 has 13 residues. As DNA, the CDR3 is TGTGCCAGCAGTCGCGAGGCTGGAAACACCATATATTTT. It encodes CASSREAGNTIYF.

V and J are TRBV11-2 and TRBJ2-3; TRBD2 aligns across 11 bases. The CDR3 is made up of 18 amino acids. The ends lost 4 bases at V and 5 bases at J; junction bases unmatched: 14. Germline loops: CDR1 SGHAT, CDR2 FQNNGV. CDR3 in DNA: TGTGCCAGCAGCTCTCGATCCTCTAGCGGGAGGTTGGAAGATACGCAGTATTTT. Its protein product is CASSSRSSSGRLEDTQYF.

The chain recombines TRBV19 with TRBJ1-3; no definite D call. The germline V gene encodes CDR1 LNHDA and CDR2 SQIVND (reference sequence). The CDR3 extends over 14 amino acids. Trimming left V 6 bases short and J 7 bases short, with 16 bases between. The CDR3 loop reads CASSITVAGNTIYF. CDR3 coding DNA: TGTGCCAGTAGCATCACAGTCGCGGGGAACACCATATATTTT.

This clone was picked up one time. The J gene is TRBJ2-7, the V gene TRBV15; D gene ambiguous. The CDR3 contains 12 residues. The V end was cut by 3 bases, the J end by 6 bases, with 9 bases between. CDR1 and CDR2 from the germline V gene are LNHNV and YYDKDF (reference sequence). CDR3 nucleotide sequence: TGTGCCACCAGCAGGGAGTTAGGCGAGCAGTACTTC. Its translation: CATSRELGEQYF.

The rearrangement links TRBV6-4 to TRBJ2-1; 11 bases are shared with TRBD2. The CDR3 extends over 15 amino acids. Germline-derived CDR1 and CDR2 are MRHNA and SNTAGT. Germline trimming cut 4 bases from V and 7 bases from J; bases unmatched to any gene: 6. The CDR3 coding sequence is TGTGCCAGCAGTGTGGGACTAGCGGAGCGGAATGAGCAGTTCTTC. Residues: CASSVGLAERNEQFF.

This clone was seen a handful of times. The rearrangement joins TRBV27 to TRBJ1-4; 7 bases agree with TRBD1. V gave up 6 bases and J gave up 4 bases; unmatched junction bases: 5. Germline CDR1 and CDR2: MNHEY and SMNVEV (reference sequence). The CDR3 covers 14 residues. The CDR3: CASRRQGVNEKLFF. In DNA, the CDR3 is TGTGCCAGCAGGAGACAGGGAGTTAATGAAAAACTGTTTTTT.

This chain joins TRBV27 and TRBJ2-2; D is undetermined. Germline V gene sequence: CDR1 MNHEY, CDR2 SMNVEV (reference sequence). This CDR3 region has 16 residues. The germline V and J ends were trimmed by 6 bases and 4 bases, with 18 bases remaining between them. CDR3 nucleotide sequence: TGTGCCAGCAGCTTGCCCGTAGGCCCGGGCACCGGGGAGCTGTTTTTT. As protein: CASSLPVGPGTGELFF.

This clone was recorded once. The chain carries TRBV7-2 and TRBJ2-7; D is undetermined. Looked up from germline, CDR1 is SGHTA and CDR2 is FQGNSA. CDR3 length: 15 residues. Deletions cut 5 bases from V and 0 bases from J, with 14 bases between. For the CDR3, the DNA is TGTGCCAGCAGCCGACTTTCGAGGAGCTCCTACGAGCAGTACTTC. This sequence encodes CASSRLSRSSYEQYF. The entire variable domain, with the rest obtained from reference TRBV7-2 and TRBJ2-7, is as follows: GAGVSQSPSNKVTEKGKDVELRCDPISGHTALYWYRQSLGQGLEFLIYFQGNSAPDKSGLPSDRFSAERTGGSVSTLTIQRTQQEDSAVYLCASSRLSRSSYEQYFGPGTRLTVT.

The chain combines TRBV9 with TRBJ2-5; 12 bases are a match to TRBD1. Germline trimming cut 7 bases from V and 2 bases from J; bases unmatched to any gene: 6. CDR1 and CDR2 from the germline V gene are SGDLS and YYNGEE. The CDR3 is 15 amino acids. The CDR3 sequence is CASGGDRGRQETQYF. The CDR3 bases are TGTGCCAGCGGGGGGGACAGGGGGCGTCAAGAGACCCAGTACTTC.

The chain has TRBV6-6 and TRBJ1-2, with 8 bases aligning to TRBD1. The CDR3 contains 13 residues. The V and J ends lost 6 bases and 6 bases, in that order; junction bases with no gene match: 6. CDR1 is MNHNY, CDR2 SVGAGI, per germline (reference sequence). The CDR3 coding sequence is TGTGCCAGCAGCGCCCAGGGGGCGGATGGCTACACCTTC. The encoded protein is CASSAQGADGYTF.

The chain joins TRBV2 to TRBJ2-3; 14 bases align to TRBD2. J was trimmed by 6 bases and V by 7 bases; bases with no gene match: 6. CDR3 length equals 15 residues. Germline CDR1 reads SNHLY; CDR2 reads FYNNEI. As DNA, the CDR3 is TGTGCCAGCAATCGACTAGCGGGAGGGCCGGATACGCAGTATTTT. Translating gives CASNRLAGGPDTQYF.

The chain uses TRBV28 and TRBJ2-1; tentative D call: TRBD1 (5 bases). This CDR3 has 14 amino acids. CDR1 and CDR2 (germline): MDHEN, SYDVKM. Trimming left V 8 bases short and J 6 bases short, with 17 bases between. The CDR3 sequence: CASHIAGYGNEQFF. The CDR3 DNA sequence: TGTGCCAGCCATATCGCAGGGTACGGCAATGAGCAGTTCTTC. Together with reference TRBV28 and TRBJ2-1, the CDR3 gives the full variable domain: DVKVTQSSRYLVKRTGEKVFLECVQDMDHENMFWYRQDPGLGLRLIYFSYDVKMKEKGDIPEGYSVSREKKERFSLILESASTNQTSMYLCASHIAGYGNEQFFGPGTRLTVL.